The entry below gives a single T cell receptor (beta chain) sequence along with its context. These data come from a study of PD-L1 blockade in urothelial cancer. Looking at the study overall: Earlier, patients had received 0 to 3 chemotherapy regimens.

TCRdb's table, derived via immunoSEQ multiplex PCR, lists solely in-frame clones and lacks some. The table has some 41,000 clones, about four fifths seen once. The time point here: peripheral blood 6 weeks after treatment start. The CDR3 has 15 residues. Per the germline V gene, CDR1 is MNHEY and CDR2 is SVGAGI. The V gene lost 2 bases and the J gene lost 0 bases, with 11 bases spanning the gap. The sample consisted of PBMCs, taken around atezolizumab (anti-PD-L1) treatment. The V gene is TRBV6-5, the J gene TRBJ2-7; no clear D. This clonotype was sampled from a man aged 60 to 69 with urothelial cancer. This chain's CDR3 is CASSYGIYSSYEQYF. The CDR3 region has the DNA TGTGCCAGCAGTTACGGAATTTACAGCTCCTACGAGCAGTACTTC.